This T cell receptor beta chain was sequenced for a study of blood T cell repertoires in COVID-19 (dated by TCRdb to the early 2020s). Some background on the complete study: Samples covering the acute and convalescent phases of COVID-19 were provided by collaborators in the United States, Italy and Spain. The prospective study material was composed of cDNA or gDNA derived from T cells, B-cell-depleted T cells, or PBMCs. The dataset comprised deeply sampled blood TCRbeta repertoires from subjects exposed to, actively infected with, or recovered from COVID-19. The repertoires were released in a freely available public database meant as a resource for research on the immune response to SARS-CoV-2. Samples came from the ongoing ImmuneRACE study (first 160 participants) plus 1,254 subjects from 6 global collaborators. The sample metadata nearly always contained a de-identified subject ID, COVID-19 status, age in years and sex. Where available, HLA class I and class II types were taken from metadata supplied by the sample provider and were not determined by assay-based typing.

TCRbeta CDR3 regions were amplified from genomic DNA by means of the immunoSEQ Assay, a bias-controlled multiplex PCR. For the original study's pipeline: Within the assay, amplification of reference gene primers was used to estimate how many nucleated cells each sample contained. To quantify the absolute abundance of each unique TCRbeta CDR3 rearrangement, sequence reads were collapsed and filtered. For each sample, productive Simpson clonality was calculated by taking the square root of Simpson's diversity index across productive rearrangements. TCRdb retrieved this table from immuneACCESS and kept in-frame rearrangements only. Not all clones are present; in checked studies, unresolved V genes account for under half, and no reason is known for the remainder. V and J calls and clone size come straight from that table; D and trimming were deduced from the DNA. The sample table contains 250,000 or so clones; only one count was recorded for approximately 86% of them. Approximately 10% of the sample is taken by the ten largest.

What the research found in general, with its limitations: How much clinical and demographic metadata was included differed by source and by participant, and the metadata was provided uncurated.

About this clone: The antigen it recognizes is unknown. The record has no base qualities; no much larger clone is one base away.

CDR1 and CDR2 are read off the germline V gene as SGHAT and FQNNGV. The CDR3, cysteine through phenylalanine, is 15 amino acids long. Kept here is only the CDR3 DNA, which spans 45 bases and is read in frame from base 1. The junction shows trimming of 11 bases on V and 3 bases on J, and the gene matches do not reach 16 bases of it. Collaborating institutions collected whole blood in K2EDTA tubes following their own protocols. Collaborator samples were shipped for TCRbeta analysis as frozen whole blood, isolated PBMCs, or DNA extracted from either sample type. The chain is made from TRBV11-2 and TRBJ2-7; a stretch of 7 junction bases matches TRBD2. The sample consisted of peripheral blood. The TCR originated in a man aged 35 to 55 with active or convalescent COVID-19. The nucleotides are TGTGCCGTCCTGGCTGTTGGGGGGGTGAGCTACGAGCAGTACTTC. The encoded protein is CAVLAVGGVSYEQYF.